Given below is one T cell receptor (beta chain) in context. It lacks a known antigen. No base qualities exist here, and no much larger clone lies one base off it. The treatment or condition label, as the study defines it: 15 to 20 received Ad26.COV2.S at low or high dose, single or two shots; five or six received placebo; per-sample allocation not given. For vaccine and placebo recipients, repertoires were sequenced using samples collected on day 63 after the first injection. Cohort 1b enrolled about two dozen adults aged 18-55 years at a single site in Boston, USA, between 29 July and 7 August 2020. Ad26.COV2.S was a replication-incompetent adenovirus type 26 vector expressing a prefusion-stabilized SARS-CoV-2 spike protein from the original Wuhan strain. The immunoSEQ Assay was used to sequence TCRbeta CDR3 regions. After extraction, genomic DNA underwent amplification by bias-controlled multiplex PCR, followed by high-throughput sequencing. For the original study's pipeline: To quantify the absolute abundance of every unique TCRbeta CDR3 region, sequences were collapsed and filtered. T cell fraction was estimated by normalizing TCRbeta template counts to usable DNA, with usable DNA measured through amplification of reference genes found in all nucleated cells. Repertoire TCRs were annotated as SARS-CoV-2-specific by exact matching of V gene, CDR3 amino acid sequence and J gene to a known reactive TCR set. MIRA supplied the reference SARS-CoV-2 TCR set, which was filtered for enrichment in COVID-19-positive ImmuneCODE repertoires so that public or cross-reactive TCRs were removed. Based on the MIRA antigens, annotated TCRs were further analysed at the level of specific ORF or position within ORF. Breadth was defined as annotated unique rearrangements over total unique productive rearrangements; depth was the summed frequency of those rearrangements. Two-sided Wilcoxon rank-sum tests were used to compare TCR breadth between groups. The source is immuneACCESS, and TCRdb retained only in-frame sequences with V and J called. Part of the clones is not carried over; for the studies checked, unresolved V genes explain less than half of this, and the remainder is unexplained. V, J and clone size were drawn from that table, and D and trimming were deduced from the DNA. Recorded for this sample are over 400,000 clones; 90% of them occurred a single time. The ten top clones hold about 4.4% of the sample.

The data derive from a study of Ad26.COV2.S vaccination and SARS-CoV-2 variants (dated by TCRdb to the early 2020s). Background for the entire study: Vaccine-arm donors were drawn from COV1001, a multicentre, randomized, double-blind, placebo-controlled phase I-IIa trial of Ad26.COV2.S in healthy adults. Trial participants were randomized into five groups of five: low-dose or high-dose Ad26.COV2.S given once or twice, or placebo on both occasions. TCRbeta repertoire sequencing was used to assess the specificity and breadth of SARS-CoV-2-reactive T cell receptors after Ad26.COV2.S vaccination. Ad26.COV2.S was administered intramuscularly at a dose of 5x10^10 or 1x10^11 viral particles, either as one shot or as two shots given 56 days apart. The TCR-sequenced set comprised around 30 samples: some 19 Ad26.COV2.S vaccine recipients, 5 placebo recipients and 8 SARS-CoV-2 convalescent individuals. Throughout the experiments and outcome assessment, investigators stayed blinded to trial group allocation.

The CDR3 has 16 amino acids, counting the end cysteine and phenylalanine. CDR3 DNA only is kept here, 48 bases in frame from base 1. V has 2 bases trimmed and J has 4 bases trimmed; junction bases matching no gene number 6. The germline V gene specifies KGHSH as CDR1 and LQKENI as CDR2. What the research found in general, with its limitations: The study was not powered to compare responses between vaccine doses or regimens. Comparable non-spike TCR breadth was observed between vaccine and placebo recipients, consistent with only spike being contained in the vaccine. The authors noted that total T cell responses may have been underestimated by the TCR breadth and depth analyses. Higher spike-specific TCR breadth was observed in Ad26.COV2.S recipients than in placebo recipients (P = 0.0014). After vaccination, substantial breadth of spike-specific CD8+ and CD4+ T cell responses was reported.

This specimen consisted of peripheral blood, obtained in a trial of Ad26.COV2.S vaccine versus placebo. The TCR sequence derives from a person between 18 and 65 years old who received the Ad26.COV2.S COVID-19 vaccine or a placebo. The chain uses TRBV18 and TRBJ2-5; 11 nucleotides in the junction match TRBD2. CDR3 loop: CASSPGTSGRAETQYF. The nucleotide sequence is given as TGTGCCAGCTCACCAGGCACTAGCGGGAGAGCAGAGACCCAGTACTTC.